The clone carrying this T cell receptor beta chain was detected only a few times. Its specificity is unknown. This entry belongs to a study of T cell repertoires in cytomegalovirus infection. Study-wide background: Both CMV infection and a matching HLA type were indicated by public TCR beta signatures. Points from the study as a whole: The cumulative frequency of public TCR beta families distinguished individuals who carried CMV together with the relevant HLA. CMV-specific HLA-C-restricted TCR beta clonotypes dominated the ex vivo response.

The CDR3 runs to 16 residues. Trimming at V came to 5 bases and at J to 4 bases, leaving 14 bases not matched to a gene. Germline CDR1 is MNHNS and CDR2 is SASEGT. TCRdb called the reads again in MiXCR, with one record for every CDR3 protein. The sample includes under 300,000 distinct CDR3 sequences, approximately 17% seen only once; the top ten take roughly 50%. V gene TRBV6-1 combines with J gene TRBJ2-7; 7 bases line up with TRBD1. The origin of this receptor is a human donor in good health (CMV status not recorded). Some clones in this sample may be carry-over from other donors' samples. Material: CD8+ T cells from PBMCs. CDR3 loop: CASSFNRGLPAYEQYF. The CDR3 nucleotides read TGTGCCAGCAGTTTCAACAGGGGATTACCTGCATACGAGCAGTACTTC.